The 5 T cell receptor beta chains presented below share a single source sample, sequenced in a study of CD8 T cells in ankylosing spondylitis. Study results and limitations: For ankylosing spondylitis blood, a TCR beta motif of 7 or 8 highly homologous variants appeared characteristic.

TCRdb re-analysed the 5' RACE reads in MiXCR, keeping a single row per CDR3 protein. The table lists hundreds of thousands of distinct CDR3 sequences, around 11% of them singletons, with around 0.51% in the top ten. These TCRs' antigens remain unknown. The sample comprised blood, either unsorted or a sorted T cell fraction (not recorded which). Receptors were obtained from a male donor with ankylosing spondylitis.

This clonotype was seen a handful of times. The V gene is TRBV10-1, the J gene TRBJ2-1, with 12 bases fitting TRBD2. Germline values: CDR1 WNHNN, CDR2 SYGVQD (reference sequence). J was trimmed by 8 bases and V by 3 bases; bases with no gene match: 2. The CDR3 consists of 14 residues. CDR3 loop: CASSELAGGYEQFF. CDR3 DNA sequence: TGCGCCAGCAGTGAACTAGCGGGAGGCTATGAGCAGTTCTTC.

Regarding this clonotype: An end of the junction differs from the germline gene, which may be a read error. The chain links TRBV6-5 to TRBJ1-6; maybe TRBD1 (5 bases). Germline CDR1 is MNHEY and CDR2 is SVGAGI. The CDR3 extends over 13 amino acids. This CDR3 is CASSYDSNSPLHF. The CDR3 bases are TGTGCCAGCAGTTACGACAGTAATTCGCCCCTCCACTTT.

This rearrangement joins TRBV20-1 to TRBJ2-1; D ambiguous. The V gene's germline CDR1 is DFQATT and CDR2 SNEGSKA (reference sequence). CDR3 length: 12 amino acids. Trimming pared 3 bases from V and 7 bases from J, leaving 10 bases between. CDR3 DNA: TGCAGTGCTAGTCTTTTAGGAAATGAGCAGTTCTTC. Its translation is CSASLLGNEQFF.

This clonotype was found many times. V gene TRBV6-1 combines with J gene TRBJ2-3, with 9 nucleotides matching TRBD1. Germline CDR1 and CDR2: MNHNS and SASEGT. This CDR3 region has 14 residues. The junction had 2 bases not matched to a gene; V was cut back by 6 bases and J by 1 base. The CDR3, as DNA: TGTGCCAGCAGGTGGGACAGGGGCACAGATACGCAGTATTTT. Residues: CASRWDRGTDTQYF.

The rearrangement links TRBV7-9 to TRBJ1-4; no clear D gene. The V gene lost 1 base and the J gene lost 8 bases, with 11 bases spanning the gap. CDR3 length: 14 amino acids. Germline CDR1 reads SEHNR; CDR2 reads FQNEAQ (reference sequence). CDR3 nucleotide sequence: TGTGCCAGCAGCTTAGTTGGGTTACGAGAAAAACTGTTTTTT. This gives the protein CASSLVGLREKLFF.